The present T cell receptor (beta chain) was sequenced within a study of cytomegalovirus exposure and HLA in healthy donors. Turning to the study itself: Earlier, some 180 million T cells were analyzed, and fewer than 120 million unique TCR beta sequences were found among them. Study-wide points: Previous analysis showed most TCR beta V segments were productive about 90% or about 30% of the time. Later analysis found that TCR beta chains associated with HLA were more clonally expanded than other, equally common chains.

The PCR was carried out with 60 Vbeta primers and 13 Jbeta primers. Assay: immunoSEQ multiplex PCR; the TCRdb copy retains only in-frame clones and omits some. The data show about 130,000 clones, roughly 84% seen once. CDR1 MNHNY and CDR2 SVGAGI come from the germline V gene (reference sequence). V was clipped by 5 bases and J by 4 bases; unmatched bases: 6. The CDR3 consists of 15 residues. Although they were nominally healthy when sampled, donors likely had unrecorded immune exposures. As regards this clone: As yet, its antigen is unknown.

The sequence was obtained from a boy between 10 and 17 years old in good health and CMV-seronegative. The chain employs TRBV6-6 and TRBJ1-5; 9 bases map to TRBD1. Sequencing was performed on PBMCs. The CDR3 DNA reads TGTGCCAGCAGTGCTAGCGGACAGGGGAATCAGCCCCAGCATTTT. This codes for CASSASGQGNQPQHF.